Listed below are T cell receptor beta chains from one sample, sequenced in a study of blood T cell repertoires in COVID-19. Only in-frame clones appear in the TCRdb table, and some are missing; sequencing was by immunoSEQ multiplex PCR. The sample has about 300,000 clones; roughly 88% are singletons. Sequenced input: peripheral blood. The receptors shown here come from a young man with active or convalescent COVID-19. The CDR3 runs from the conserved cysteine through the conserved F or W. The D gene is left open where the match is weak.

NA | TRBJ2-2 | 15 | TRBV3-1/TRBV3-2 | CASSQVPVSTGELFF
TRBD1 | TRBJ1-6 | 16 | TRBV16 | CASSQSSGGMNSPLHF
TRBD1 | TRBJ1-5 | 13 | TRBV19 | CASTDRVLQPQHF
NA | TRBJ2-1 | 15 | TRBV5-1 | CASSTSGSSYNEQFF
NA | TRBJ1-2 | 15 | TRBV18 | CASSPYGGLDYGYTF
TRBD1 | TRBJ2-3 | 14 | TRBV29-1 | CSVMDRASTDTQYF
TRBD1 | TRBJ1-4 | 15 | TRBV6-5 | CASSYSWTGGDGLFF
TRBD2 | TRBJ2-7 | 16 | TRBV27 | CASSPHASGISYEQYF
NA | TRBJ2-1 | 14 | TRBV14 | CASSQRARYNEQFF
TRBD1 | TRBJ1-2 | 15 | TRBV6-2/TRBV6-3 | CASSYPRQGAYGYTF
NA | TRBJ1-1 | 14 | TRBV27 | CASSLGTPNTEAFF
NA | TRBJ1-6 | 14 | TRBV4-3 | CASSQAGGNSPLHF
TRBD1 | TRBJ1-2 | 16 | TRBV19 | CASSIDGPGGRDGYTF
TRBD1 | TRBJ2-7 | 16 | TRBV4-1 | CASSQEIRGQGYEQYF
NA | TRBJ1-6 | 13 | TRBV19 | CASSPRDYSPLHF
NA | TRBJ1-3 | 14 | TRBV6-5 | CASKGERTGNTIYF
TRBD1 | TRBJ1-2 | 17 | TRBV7-2 | CASSPLGDRGRLGGYTF
NA | TRBJ2-1 | 11 | TRBV20-1 | CSPGLAGEQFF
TRBD2 | TRBJ2-3 | 14 | TRBV6-4 | CASSDLAGADTQYF
TRBD1 | TRBJ1-2 | 14 | TRBV18 | CASSPGTGDYGYTF
NA | TRBJ2-7 | 10 | TRBV29-1 | CSATDNEQYF
NA | TRBJ1-3 | 11 | TRBV10-3 | CAISEGRTIYF
NA | TRBJ2-1 | 14 | TRBV7-9 | CASSLGDWYNEQFF
TRBD2 | TRBJ2-5 | 16 | TRBV7-9 | CASSETSGRLQETQYF
NA | TRBJ1-2 | 13 | TRBV12-3/TRBV12-4 | CASSPRPGYGYTF
TRBD2 | TRBJ2-5 | 16 | TRBV5-1 | CASSLGTSGGVETQYF
TRBD1 | TRBJ2-7 | 18 | TRBV5-1 | CASSPGTAFRSSSYEQYF
NA | TRBJ2-3 | 11 | TRBV20-1 | CSAQFTDTQYF
NA | TRBJ1-1 | 11 | TRBV20-1 | CSAYAGTEAFF
NA | TRBJ1-6 | 16 | TRBV13 | CASSLGRQENNSPLHF
NA | TRBJ2-7 | 15 | TRBV19 | CASSIGGGPGYEQYF
NA | TRBJ2-3 | 16 | TRBV7-2 | CASSLKPRLTTDTQYF
TRBD1 | TRBJ1-1 | 15 | TRBV5-4 | CASSWDRGLNTEAFF
NA | TRBJ2-7 | 15 | TRBV6-2/TRBV6-3 | CASSYPGTASYEQYF
NA | TRBJ1-2 | 15 | TRBV4-1 | CASSQDSQDSYGYTF
NA | TRBJ1-1 | 13 | TRBV27 | CASKTGATTEAFF
NA | TRBJ1-1 | 11 | TRBV9 | CASSLAGEAFF
NA | TRBJ1-1 | 14 | TRBV7-9 | CASSLGGGNTEAFF
NA | TRBJ2-7 | 14 | TRBV3-1/TRBV3-2 | CASSPRDQSYEQYF
TRBD1 | TRBJ2-6 | 18 | TRBV12-5 | CASGLTPGQGTGANVLTF
NA | TRBJ1-1 | 13 | TRBV6-1 | CASSDEWSREAFF
TRBD1 | TRBJ2-2 | 20 | TRBV5-3 | CARSLALGQGAVFQPGELFF
NA | TRBJ2-1 | 13 | TRBV19 | CASSIWGDNEQFF
TRBD2 | TRBJ2-7 | 16 | TRBV6-5 | CASSFLQRGVPYEQYF
NA | TRBJ1-6 | 16 | TRBV9 | CASSVTHSSYNSPLHF
TRBD1 | TRBJ2-7 | 15 | TRBV4-3 | CASSQGRDRSYEQYF
NA | TRBJ1-1 | 14 | TRBV15 | CATSRDRGNTEAFF
NA | TRBJ2-1 | 15 | TRBV30 | CAWSVLRGGNNEQFF
NA | TRBJ1-5 | 14 | TRBV6-5 | CASSFQRGNQPQHF
TRBD1 | TRBJ1-1 | 18 | TRBV25-1 | CASSEGSGTGGPNTEAFF
TRBD1 | TRBJ2-7 | 15 | TRBV7-9 | CASSGRDSPSYEQYF
TRBD2 | TRBJ2-5 | 16 | TRBV5-4 | CASSLGLAGGLETQYF
NA | TRBJ1-2 | 15 | TRBV2 | CASSPDPRGGYGYTF
TRBD2 | TRBJ2-1 | 15 | TRBV3-1/TRBV3-2 | CASSPTSGGADEQFF
TRBD2 | TRBJ2-3 | 16 | TRBV4-2 | CASSYGAGGLTDTQYF
NA | TRBJ1-2 | 14 | TRBV4-1 | CASSPSPRGYGYTF
TRBD1 | TRBJ1-6 | 14 | TRBV7-9 | CASSAGTAYSPLHF
TRBD1 | TRBJ1-5 | 20 | TRBV3-1/TRBV3-2 | CASSQVGCGTARSGSQPQHF
NA | TRBJ1-3 | 12 | TRBV7-9 | CASTLPGDTIYF
NA | TRBJ2-4 | 17 | TRBV3-1/TRBV3-2 | CASSQERSWTAKHSQYF